Listed below are T cell receptor beta chains from one sample, sequenced in a study of CD8+CD57+ T cells in acquired aplastic anemia. TCRdb reprocessed the reads with MiXCR, giving one entry per CDR3 protein. The sample has 180,000 or so distinct CDR3 sequences, around half seen once. Sample: sorted CD4+, CD8+, or CD8+CD57+ T cells (not recorded which) from PBMCs. Receptor source: a human donor with aplastic anemia. CDR3s include the opening cysteine and the closing phenylalanine or tryptophan. A D gene is named only where the DNA matches it firmly. The size entry is marked missing in some rows and otherwise reads once, few, many or a size class.

>many|TRBJ1-1|-|TRBV7-2
CASSLRGEPETFF
TGTGCCAGCAGCTTGAGGGGGGAGCCCGAGACTTTCTTT
>few|TRBJ1-3|-|TRBV19
CASSTEVRSGNTIYF
TGTGCCAGTAGTACCGAGGTTCGCTCTGGAAACACCATATATTTT
>-|TRBJ2-7|TRBD1|TRBV29-1
CSVSDRGFYEQYF
TGCAGCGTCTCGGACAGGGGATTCTACGAGCAGTACTTC
>many|TRBJ1-6|TRBD1|TRBV11-2
CASSFHHRGRVPGSYNSPLHF
TGTGCCAGCAGCTTTCATCACAGGGGGAGAGTACCCGGGTCCTATAATTCACCCCTCCACTTT
>-|TRBJ1-1|TRBD1|TRBV10-3
CAISGAGTGLNTEAFF
TGTGCCATCAGTGGGGCCGGGACAGGGCTTAACACTGAAGCTTTCTTT
>many|TRBJ2-1|-|TRBV5-4
CASSLVGGNEQFF
TGTGCCAGCAGCTTGGTCGGAGGCAATGAGCAGTTCTTC
>-|TRBJ2-1|-|TRBV19
CASTPKGNRNEQFF
TGTGCCAGTACCCCAAAGGGAAACCGCAATGAGCAGTTCTTC
>-|TRBJ2-3|-|TRBV24-1
CATSDSGGPNTDTQYF
TGTGCCACCAGTGATTCGGGGGGCCCTAACACAGATACGCAGTATTTT
>-|TRBJ1-2|TRBD1|TRBV20-1
CSAPGQGSYTF
TGCAGTGCTCCGGGACAGGGTAGCTACACCTTC
>-|TRBJ2-1|-|TRBV19
CASSIDHTGTYNEQFF
TGTGCCAGTAGTATAGATCACACAGGGACCTACAATGAGCAGTTCTTC
>few|TRBJ2-7|-|TRBV7-9
CASSLDYGYEQYF
TGTGCCAGCAGCTTAGATTATGGGTACGAGCAGTACTTC
>many|TRBJ2-5|-|TRBV15
CATSREVFRVGETQYF
TGTGCCACCAGCAGAGAGGTCTTTCGGGTGGGGGAGACCCAGTACTTC
>many|TRBJ2-7|TRBD1|TRBV3-1
CASSQEPGQRYEQYF
TGTGCCAGCAGCCAGGAACCGGGACAGAGATACGAGCAGTACTTC
>many|TRBJ2-7|TRBD1|TRBV10-3
CAISEPGTGLDEQYF
TGTGCCATCAGTGAGCCAGGGACAGGGCTTGACGAGCAGTACTTC
>many|TRBJ1-5|-|TRBV7-3
CASSLVVGQEGQPQHF
TGTGCCAGCAGCTTAGTAGTAGGGCAAGAGGGTCAGCCCCAGCATTTT
>-|TRBJ2-7|-|TRBV7-3
CASSPFRNEQYF
TGTGCCAGCAGCCCCTTTCGGAACGAGCAGTACTTC
>many|TRBJ2-7|-|TRBV28
CASSFDRSSYEQYF
TGTGCCAGCAGTTTTGACAGAAGCTCCTACGAGCAGTACTTC
>-|TRBJ2-7|TRBD2|TRBV7-2
CASSPAGTSGGEQYF
TGTGCCAGCAGCCCCGCCGGGACTAGCGGAGGGGAGCAGTACTTC
>many|TRBJ1-5|-|TRBV19
CASSISQNQPQHF
TGTGCCAGTAGTATCTCTCAGAATCAGCCCCAGCATTTT
>-|TRBJ2-1|-|TRBV10-3
CAISGWLSTDTQFF
TGTGCCATCAGTGGATGGCTATCAACAGATACGCAGTTCTTC
>many|TRBJ1-1|-|TRBV7-2
CASSKRQTMNTEAFF
TGTGCCAGCAGCAAAAGACAGACCATGAACACTGAAGCTTTCTTT